One and the same sample provided the 25 T cell receptor beta chains below, sequenced in a study of T cells in Graves' hyperthyroidism and ophthalmopathy. There were TCR beta CDR3 regions amplified from RNA transcripts. An initial round of RT-PCR targeting the TCR CDR3 relied on the HTBI primer set. TCRdb called the multiplex PCR reads again in MiXCR, with one record for every CDR3 protein. The profile covers a few hundred thousand distinct CDR3 sequences, with around 42% appearing a single time and about 7.9% taken by the ten largest. Source material: peripheral blood or thyroid tissue (not recorded which). Receptors were obtained from a woman under 30 with Graves' hyperthyroidism.

This clonotype was counted a few times. The chain uses TRBV9 and TRBJ1-5, with unresolved D. This CDR3 comprises 15 residues. Deletions cut 0 bases from V and 4 bases from J, with 11 bases between. Germline V gives CDR1 SGDLS, CDR2 YYNGEE. The CDR3 DNA reads TGTGCCAGCAGCGTAGGGTCGGGAAGAAATCAGCCCCAGCATTTT. Protein sequence: CASSVGSGRNQPQHF. The full variable domain, its missing parts supplied by reference TRBV9 and TRBJ1-5, is DSGVTQTPKHLITATGQRVTLRCSPRSGDLSVYWYQQSLDQGLQFLIQYYNGEERAKGNILERFSAQQFPDLHSELNLSSLELGDSALYFCASSVGSGRNQPQHFGDGTRLSIL.

This clonotype was seen more than once but under ten times. This sequence joins TRBV11-2 and TRBJ2-5, with 10 bases that match TRBD2. The V segment lost 3 bases and the J segment 5 bases; nucleotides outside the gene matches: 9. Germline V gene data show CDR1 as SGHAT and CDR2 as FQNNGV. There are 16 residues in the CDR3. This chain's CDR3 is CASSLIEREGQETQYF. CDR3 in DNA: TGTGCCAGCAGCTTGATCGAGCGGGAGGGCCAGGAGACCCAGTACTTC. The full variable domain, with the rest looked up from reference TRBV11-2 and TRBJ2-5, is EAGVAQSPRYKIIEKRQSVAFWCNPISGHATLYWYQQILGQGPKLLIQFQNNGVVDDSQLPKDRFSAERLKGVDSTLKIQPAKLEDSAVYLCASSLIEREGQETQYFGPGTRLLVL.

The chain recombines TRBV7-2 with TRBJ2-7; the D gene is possibly TRBD1 (6 bases). CDR3 size: 16 residues. V was cut by 5 bases and J by 2 bases, with 19 bases left in between. The germline CDR1 and CDR2 sequences are SGHTA and FQGNSA. The CDR3 nucleotides are TGTGCCAGCAGCCAAGCCGGCAGGACAGACGCCTACGAGCAGTACTTC. This translates into CASSQAGRTDAYEQYF.

This clonotype was picked up a small number of times. The genes are TRBV5-1 and TRBJ2-6, with D tentatively TRBD2 (5 bases). Per germline, CDR1 SGHRS and CDR2 YFSETQ. There are 17 residues in the CDR3. Trimming shortened V by 0 bases and J by 2 bases, and 12 bases separated the two germline ends. The CDR3 nucleotides read TGCGCCAGCAGCTTGGCTTCGGGGAGTCCTGGGGCCAACGTCCTGACTTTC. Translated, it gives CASSLASGSPGANVLTF.

The V gene is TRBV7-9, the J gene TRBJ1-1; possibly TRBD1 for D (5 bases). CDR3 size: 15 residues. The ends were cut back, 5 bases at V and 2 bases at J, with 15 bases in the middle. In germline, CDR1 is SEHNR, CDR2 FQNEAQ (reference sequence). The CDR3 DNA reads as TGTGCCAGCAGCCAAGTCCGGACATATAACACTGAAGCTTTCTTT. This codes for CASSQVRTYNTEAFF.

This clonotype was found a few times. The V and J genes are TRBV6-5 and TRBJ1-2, with 11 bases matching TRBD1. Germline CDR1 reads MNHEY; CDR2 reads SVGAGI. This CDR3 spans 13 amino acids. V trimming: 4 bases; J trimming: 8 bases; junction bases outside the gene matches: 3. The CDR3 DNA sequence: TGTGCCAGCAGTTCCGGGACAGGGGGAGGCTACACCTTC. This translates into CASSSGTGGGYTF.

There are many counts of this clonotype. This rearrangement joins TRBV20-1 to TRBJ1-1, with 8 bases fitting TRBD1. V lost 0 bases and J lost 4; bases outside the gene matches: 16. CDR1 DFQATT and CDR2 SNEGSKA come from the germline V gene (reference sequence). This CDR3 contains 18 residues. In DNA, the CDR3 is TGCAGTGCTAGAGATAGGCGAGGACAGGGCTTGACTAGCACTGAAGCTTTCTTT. Translating it yields CSARDRRGQGLTSTEAFF.

The chain links TRBV20-1 to TRBJ2-1; TRBD2 aligns across 9 bases. The ends lost 7 bases at V and 4 bases at J; junction bases unmatched: 2. Germline V gene data show CDR1 as DFQATT and CDR2 as SNEGSKA (reference sequence). This CDR3 comprises 12 residues. The CDR3 protein is CSGLAEYNEQFF. The DNA of the CDR3 is TGCAGTGGACTAGCGGAGTACAATGAGCAGTTCTTC.

The V call is TRBV12-3 or TRBV12-4, the J call TRBJ1-2, with TRBD1 as a possible D gene (5 bases). The CDR3 totals 13 residues. Trimming stripped 3 bases from V and 8 bases from J, with 13 bases between. The CDR3 sequence is CASSLGGHRGYTF. The CDR3 coding sequence is TGTGCCAGCAGTTTGGGGGGTCACCGGGGCTACACCTTC.

This clonotype appeared many times. J is TRBJ1-1 and V is TRBV29-1, with D uncertain. The CDR3 is 13 residues long. The germline CDR1 and CDR2 sequences are SQVTM and ANQGSEA. Trimming cost V 7 bases and J 0 bases, with 12 bases left between them. The CDR3 DNA reads TGCAGCGGCGCGGGGATCATGAACACTGAAGCTTTCTTT. This gives the protein CSGAGIMNTEAFF.

This clonotype was counted only a few times. V usage is TRBV14 and J usage is TRBJ2-7; D gene uncertain. The CDR3 is made up of 12 amino acids. Trimming cost V 3 bases and J 4 bases, with 7 bases left between them. Germline V gene data show CDR1 as SGHDN and CDR2 as FVKESK. The CDR3 sequence is CASSHSHYEQYF. CDR3 DNA: TGTGCCAGCAGCCATTCCCATTACGAGCAGTACTTC.

CDR3 residues: CATKFGGSSTGELFF. The CDR3 nucleotides are TGTGCCACCAAGTTCGGTGGGAGTTCGACCGGGGAGCTGTTTTTT. V is TRBV15 and J is TRBJ2-2, with D maybe TRBD2 (5 bases). From germline, CDR1 is LNHNV and CDR2 YYDKDF (reference sequence). With 7 bases removed from V and 5 bases from J, the gap between germline ends came to 17 bases. This CDR3 comprises 15 residues.

The V and J genes are TRBV5-1 and TRBJ1-1; D is undetermined. Trimming shortened V by 4 bases and J by 7 bases, and 14 bases separated the two germline ends. Per germline, CDR1 SGHRS and CDR2 YFSETQ. CDR3 length equals 13 residues. DNA for the CDR3: TGCGCCAGCAGCGCGGTTGGGGAGGATGAAGCTTTCTTT. Translating it yields CASSAVGEDEAFF.

The gene calls are TRBV19 and TRBJ2-2; unclear D gene. Germline lookup yields CDR1 LNHDA and CDR2 SQIVND (reference sequence). This CDR3 contains 16 residues. The V gene lost 5 bases and the J gene lost 4 bases, with 17 bases spanning the gap. CDR3 loop: CASSSKTLRGTGELFF. CDR3 bases: TGTGCCAGTAGTTCTAAGACCCTTCGCGGCACCGGGGAGCTGTTTTTT.

This clonotype was seen at least ten times. The chain combines TRBV10-1 with TRBJ2-7; the D gene is possibly TRBD2 (5 bases). Germline lookup yields CDR1 WNHNN and CDR2 SYGVQD (reference sequence). V lost 8 bases to trimming and J lost 6 bases, with 17 bases between them. This CDR3 contains 13 residues. The CDR3 protein is CASSLRLGGEQYF. The CDR3 DNA follows: TGCGCCAGCTCACTCCGGCTAGGAGGCGAGCAGTACTTC.

The chain is built from TRBV9 and TRBJ2-7, with 11 bases that match TRBD2. The CDR3 loop spans 14 amino acids. CDR1 is SGDLS and CDR2 is YYNGEE in the germline V gene. With V trimmed by 2 bases and J by 5 bases, 3 bases remained unmatched. The CDR3 reads CASSVSGRGNEQYF. As DNA, the CDR3 is TGTGCCAGCAGCGTTAGCGGGAGGGGGAACGAGCAGTACTTC.

The chain couples TRBV7-8 to TRBJ2-7, with a possible D match to TRBD2 (6 bases). Germline CDR1 is SGHVS and CDR2 is FQNEAQ. The CDR3 sequence is 12 residues long. Trimming shortened V by 5 bases and J by 7 bases, and 12 bases separated the two germline ends. CDR3 in amino acids: CASSTAGREQYF. The CDR3 DNA reads TGTGCCAGCAGCACCGCGGGGAGGGAGCAGTACTTC.

This clonotype was counted a few times. The chain uses TRBV5-1 and TRBJ2-7; no definite D call. Trimming took off 4 bases at V and 5 bases at J, with 16 bases between the two ends. The germline gives CDR1 SGHRS, CDR2 YFSETQ. The CDR3 runs 14 residues. CDR3 protein: CASSPPTAVNEQYF. The CDR3 DNA reads as TGCGCCAGCAGCCCACCTACCGCCGTCAACGAGCAGTACTTC.

Only a few counts were recorded for this clonotype. The chain combines TRBV2 with TRBJ2-5, with 12 bases aligning to TRBD1. The trim removed 8 bases at V and 1 base at J, leaving 8 bases unmatched. CDR1 and CDR2 (germline): SNHLY, FYNNEI. The CDR3 contains 16 residues. The CDR3 loop reads CASRPGTGGSQETQYF. In nucleotides, the CDR3 is TGTGCCAGCCGGCCGGGGACAGGGGGCTCCCAAGAGACCCAGTACTTC. The full variable domain, completed using reference TRBV2 and TRBJ2-5, is EPEVTQTPSHQVTQMGQEVILRCVPISNHLYFYWYRQILGQKVEFLVSFYNNEISEKSEIFDDQFSVERPDGSNFTLKIRSTKLEDSAMYFCASRPGTGGSQETQYFGPGTRLLVL.

CDR3 DNA sequence: TGTGCCAGCAGTGGGACAGGGATTACTGAAGCTTTCTTT. Amino acid sequence: CASSGTGITEAFF. This sequence joins TRBV12-3 or TRBV12-4 and TRBJ1-1; 9 bases are a match to TRBD1. CDR3 length equals 13 residues. Germline trimming cut 5 bases from V and 5 bases from J; bases unmatched to any gene: 3.

The V and J genes are TRBV19 and TRBJ1-4, with a tentative D call TRBD1 (5 bases). The CDR3 is 15 residues long. V shed 5 bases and J shed 8 bases, with 18 bases lying between them. Germline CDR1 is LNHDA and CDR2 is SQIVND (reference sequence). The CDR3 spells CASSGPGSGREKLFF. CDR3 DNA sequence: TGTGCCAGTAGTGGTCCAGGGTCAGGACGGGAAAAACTGTTTTTT.

The J gene is TRBJ1-4, the V gene TRBV6-1; TRBD1 is a possible D gene (5 bases). Germline assignment: CDR1 MNHNS and CDR2 SASEGT. The CDR3 has 14 residues. Trimming took 6 bases from V and 5 from J, leaving 13 bases between them. CDR3 region: CASSGGVANEKLFF. The CDR3 nucleotides read TGTGCCAGCAGCGGGGGGGTCGCGAATGAAAAACTGTTTTTT.

This clonotype has ten or more counts. This chain uses TRBV24-1 with TRBJ1-2; 7 nucleotides align to TRBD1. The CDR3 runs 14 residues. Germline V lookup: CDR1 KGHDR, CDR2 SFDVKD. V was clipped by 4 bases and J by 4 bases; unmatched bases: 5. The CDR3 is CATSDRDSGYGYTF. The CDR3 DNA follows: TGTGCCACCAGTGACCGGGACAGCGGCTATGGCTACACCTTC.

The rearrangement joins TRBV7-2 to TRBJ1-4; D unclear. CDR1 and CDR2 from the germline V gene are SGHTA and FQGNSA. The V end was cut by 5 bases, the J end by 8 bases, with 15 bases between. The length of the CDR3 is 14 residues. CDR3 sequence (DNA): TGTGCCAGCAGCCTAGAGTATTTCGACGAAAAACTGTTTTTT. Its translation is CASSLEYFDEKLFF.

V usage is TRBV20-1 and J usage is TRBJ2-5; TRBD2 matches 7 bases. Germline V lookup: CDR1 DFQATT, CDR2 SNEGSKA (reference sequence). The CDR3 runs 12 residues. V trimming: 0 bases; J trimming: 9 bases; junction bases outside the gene matches: 4. The CDR3 DNA sequence: TGCAGTGCTAGAGATCGGGGGAGGGCCCAGTACTTC. This sequence encodes CSARDRGRAQYF.